Below, 22 T cell receptor beta chains from the same sample are listed, as sequenced in a study of CD8 T cells in Susac syndrome. RNA was extracted with the RNeasy kit, and a quantity of roughly 0.5 to 1 ug was reverse transcribed using random hexamers. Using its own MiXCR run on the immunoSEQ multiplex PCR reads, TCRdb lists one record per CDR3 protein. The data hold around 80,000 distinct CDR3 sequences, with about 94% observed a single time. The sequencing input was CD8+ T cells from PBMCs. The receptor source for this set is a human donor in good health.

This clonotype turned up a few times. This chain connects TRBV6-5 to TRBJ2-3, with D perhaps matching TRBD1 (6 bases). The germline V gene has CDR1 MNHEY and CDR2 SVGAGI. The CDR3 totals 11 residues. V was clipped by 9 bases and J by 6 bases, with 10 bases between them. DNA for the CDR3: TGTGCCAGTCGAACAGGGGATACGCAGTATTTT. Translated: CASRTGDTQYF.

The J gene is TRBJ1-1, the V gene TRBV6-1; D gene uncertain. The CDR3 is 16 amino acids. The V end was cut by 6 bases, the J end by 4 bases, with 21 bases between. The V gene's germline CDR1 is MNHNS and CDR2 SASEGT. CDR3 protein: CASSLSGRRRGTEAFF. The CDR3 DNA reads as TGTGCCAGCAGCCTCTCCGGACGGCGTAGAGGCACTGAAGCTTTCTTT.

The gene calls are TRBV6-1 and TRBJ2-1, with no clear D. The CDR3 sequence is 10 residues long. The V end was cut by 6 bases, the J end by 5 bases, with 2 bases between. Per germline, CDR1 MNHNS and CDR2 SASEGT. CDR3 loop: CASRDNEQFF. In DNA form, the CDR3 reads TGTGCCAGCAGGGACAATGAGCAGTTCTTC.

The CDR3 nucleotides are TGTGCCAGCAGTTTCCCCGGGACAGGGGTCACTGAAGCTTTCTTT. It encodes CASSFPGTGVTEAFF. The chain links TRBV27 to TRBJ1-1, with 10 nucleotides matching TRBD1. Trimming removed 3 bases from V and 4 bases from J; junction bases left unmatched: 5. Looked up from germline, CDR1 is MNHEY and CDR2 is SMNVEV (reference sequence). The CDR3 has 15 residues.

This sequence joins TRBV9 and TRBJ2-3, with a weak D call TRBD1 (6 bases). Trimming took off 3 bases at V and 2 bases at J, with 19 bases between the two ends. This CDR3 comprises 17 residues. The V gene's germline CDR1 is SGDLS and CDR2 YYNGEE. CDR3 loop: CASSAGAGAYVTDTQYF. As DNA, the CDR3 is TGTGCCAGCAGCGCAGGGGCAGGGGCTTACGTCACAGATACGCAGTATTTT.

The J gene is TRBJ2-7, the V gene TRBV19; D gene unclear. Trimming shortened V by 3 bases and J by 3 bases, and 15 bases separated the two germline ends. The length of the CDR3 is 15 residues. Germline V gene data show CDR1 as LNHDA and CDR2 as SQIVND (reference sequence). This CDR3 is CASSIYPVGVYEQYF. CDR3 coding DNA: TGTGCCAGTAGTATTTATCCGGTTGGAGTCTACGAGCAGTACTTC.

This chain connects TRBV13 to TRBJ2-1; the D gene is possibly TRBD2 (5 bases). This CDR3 contains 13 residues. The germline V gene encodes CDR1 PRHDT and CDR2 FYEKMQ (reference sequence). Trimming left V 8 bases short and J 4 bases short, with 12 bases between. The DNA for the CDR3 is TGTGCCAGCGGCCTACGGGGTTACAATGAGCAGTTCTTC. Its translation: CASGLRGYNEQFF.

The chain has TRBV28 and TRBJ2-7; D is ambiguous. The germline CDR1 and CDR2 sequences are MDHEN and SYDVKM. Deletions cut 3 bases from V and 3 bases from J, with 9 bases between. This CDR3 region has 13 residues. The CDR3 here is CASSFTVLYEQYF. As DNA, the CDR3 is TGTGCCAGCAGTTTTACAGTACTCTACGAGCAGTACTTC.

The rearrangement joins TRBV7-9 to TRBJ2-5; 9 bases are a match to TRBD1. The CDR3 sequence is 17 residues long. From germline, CDR1 is SEHNR and CDR2 FQNEAQ (reference sequence). V lost 0 bases to trimming and J lost 5 bases; unmatched junction nucleotides: 10. In nucleotides, the CDR3 is TGTGCCAGCAGCTTAGCGAACCGACAGGGGGTGGGTGAGACCCAGTACTTC. As protein: CASSLANRQGVGETQYF.

V gene TRBV5-6 combines with J gene TRBJ2-7; a weak D match, TRBD2 (5 bases). Per the germline V gene, CDR1 is SGHDT and CDR2 is YYEEEE. Trimming took off 1 base at V and 0 bases at J, with 14 bases between the two ends. This CDR3 comprises 16 residues. The chain's CDR3 is CASSLFRRGSSYEQYV. CDR3 nucleotide sequence: TGTGCCAGCAGCTTGTTCAGACGGGGAAGCTCCTACGAGCAGTACGTC.

The chain is built from TRBV5-1 and TRBJ1-1, with no clear D. The CDR3 runs to 11 residues. The V gene lost 3 bases and the J gene lost 7 bases, with 7 bases spanning the gap. Germline V lookup: CDR1 SGHRS, CDR2 YFSETQ. CDR3: CASSSYREAFF. In DNA, the CDR3 is TGCGCCAGCAGCTCGTACCGTGAAGCTTTCTTT.

This clonotype was seen only once. The CDR3 sequence is CASSLRGAKTYEQYF. Here the CDR3 DNA reads TGTGCCAGCAGTCTGAGGGGGGCTAAGACCTACGAGCAGTACTTC. The J gene is TRBJ2-7, the V gene TRBV27, with D perhaps given as TRBD1 or TRBD2 (6 bases each). V was shortened by 5 bases and J by 2 bases, with 16 bases between the two germline ends. Germline values: CDR1 MNHEY, CDR2 SMNVEV (reference sequence). The CDR3 is 15 residues long.

The genes are TRBV28 and TRBJ2-7; D call uncertain. V was cut by 5 bases and J by 5 bases, with 22 bases left in between. Germline V gene lookup returns CDR1 MDHEN and CDR2 SYDVKM. CDR3 length equals 16 residues. This CDR3 reads CASSTLVRAKADEQYV. CDR3 in DNA: TGTGCCAGCAGTACCCTTGTCCGGGCCAAAGCAGACGAGCAGTACGTC.

This sequence joins TRBV6-2 or TRBV6-3 and TRBJ1-1; TRBD1 matches at 8 bases. The V gene end was trimmed by 2 bases and the J gene end by 3 bases; junction bases not matched to a gene: 8. CDR3 size: 16 residues. Germline V gene data show CDR1 as MNHEY and CDR2 as SVGEGT. The CDR3 DNA sequence: TGTGCCAGCAGTTACCCCACGACAGGGGCGGACACTGAAGCTTTCTTT. The encoded protein is CASSYPTTGADTEAFF.

The CDR3 nucleotides read TGCAGTGCTAGAGGGCAACAGGGTGGGCAGCCCCAGCATTTT. This gives the protein CSARGQQGGQPQHF. The gene calls are TRBV20-1 and TRBJ1-5, with D perhaps matching TRBD1 (6 bases). Trimming removed 1 base from V and 7 bases from J, with 14 bases in between. Germline CDR1 DFQATT, CDR2 SNEGSKA (reference sequence). The CDR3 sequence is 14 residues long.

This sequence joins TRBV5-1 and TRBJ2-3; 9 bases match TRBD2. Trimming cost V 4 bases and J 0 bases; bases outside gene matches: 9. The CDR3 loop spans 17 amino acids. Looked up from germline, CDR1 is SGHRS and CDR2 is YFSETQ. CDR3 bases: TGCGCCAGCAGCCTCTGGCCTAGCGGGGATAGCACAGATACGCAGTATTTT. Protein: CASSLWPSGDSTDTQYF.

This chain links TRBV5-1 with TRBJ2-1; the D gene could be TRBD1 or TRBD2 (5 bases each). Germline-derived CDR1 and CDR2 are SGHRS and YFSETQ. There are 16 residues in the CDR3. Trimming cost V 0 bases and J 4 bases, with 14 bases left between them. This CDR3 is CASSLANRTGYNEQFF. The CDR3 DNA reads as TGCGCCAGCAGCTTGGCCAACAGGACTGGGTACAATGAGCAGTTCTTC.

The chain carries TRBV4-3 and TRBJ2-7; D is uncertain. Deletions cut 3 bases from V and 1 base from J, with 10 bases between. This CDR3 is built from 14 residues. The germline gives CDR1 LGHNA, CDR2 YSLEER. The CDR3 coding sequence is TGCGCCAGCAGCCAGGGTTACGGATCCTACGAGCAGTACTTC. Its translation is CASSQGYGSYEQYF.

V and J are TRBV6-2 or TRBV6-3 and TRBJ1-4, with D maybe TRBD1 (5 bases). Germline loops: CDR1 MNHEY, CDR2 SVGEGT. The CDR3 extends over 19 amino acids. The germline V and J ends were trimmed by 0 bases and 5 bases, with 22 bases remaining between them. The CDR3 DNA reads TGTGCCAGCAGTTACTCGATTGTCGGGACCCAGGACCAAAATGAAAAACTGTTTTTT. Translation: CASSYSIVGTQDQNEKLFF.

V gene TRBV3-1 combines with J gene TRBJ1-2; TRBD1 is a possible D gene (5 bases). This CDR3 has 17 residues. V was clipped by 0 bases and J by 3 bases, with 17 bases between them. CDR1 and CDR2 (germline): LGHDT, YNNKEL (reference sequence). The CDR3 region is CASSQDVSRGWYYGYTF. The CDR3 DNA reads as TGTGCCAGCAGCCAAGATGTGTCAAGGGGCTGGTACTATGGCTACACCTTC.

This clonotype was counted once. In DNA, the CDR3 is TGTGCCAGCAGCTTCAGGGGCCCCACTGAAGCTTTCTTT. This encodes CASSFRGPTEAFF. The chain combines TRBV7-2 with TRBJ1-1; a weak D match, TRBD1 (6 bases). The CDR3 runs to 13 residues. The ends were cut back, 3 bases at V and 4 bases at J, with 9 bases in the middle. The germline V gene has CDR1 SGHTA and CDR2 FQGNSA.

The V and J genes are TRBV15 and TRBJ2-7; D might be TRBD2 (5 bases). Germline CDR1 is LNHNV and CDR2 is YYDKDF (reference sequence). V dropped 5 bases and J dropped 6 bases, with 20 bases sitting between them. The CDR3 consists of 15 residues. The CDR3 protein is CATSQSQSLGGEQYF. CDR3 in DNA: TGTGCCACCAGCCAATCGCAGAGCCTCGGAGGCGAGCAGTACTTC.